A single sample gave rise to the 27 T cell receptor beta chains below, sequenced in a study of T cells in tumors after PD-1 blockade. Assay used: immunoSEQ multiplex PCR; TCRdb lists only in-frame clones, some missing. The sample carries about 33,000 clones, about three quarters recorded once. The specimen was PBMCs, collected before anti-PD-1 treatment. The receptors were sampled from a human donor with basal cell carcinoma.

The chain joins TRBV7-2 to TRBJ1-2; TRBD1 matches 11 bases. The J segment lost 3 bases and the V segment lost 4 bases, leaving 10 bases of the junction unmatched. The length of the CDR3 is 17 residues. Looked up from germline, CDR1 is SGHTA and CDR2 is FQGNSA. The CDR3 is CASSSSAGQGVDYGYTF. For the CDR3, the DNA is TGTGCCAGCAGCTCTAGTGCGGGACAGGGGGTTGACTATGGCTACACCTTC.

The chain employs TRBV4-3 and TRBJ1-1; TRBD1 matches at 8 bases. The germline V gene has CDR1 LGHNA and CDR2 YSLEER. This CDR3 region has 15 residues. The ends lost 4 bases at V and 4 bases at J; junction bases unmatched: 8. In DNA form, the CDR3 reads TGCGCCAGCAGCCGTGGATCAGGGGGCCCCACTGAAGCTTTCTTT. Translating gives CASSRGSGGPTEAFF.

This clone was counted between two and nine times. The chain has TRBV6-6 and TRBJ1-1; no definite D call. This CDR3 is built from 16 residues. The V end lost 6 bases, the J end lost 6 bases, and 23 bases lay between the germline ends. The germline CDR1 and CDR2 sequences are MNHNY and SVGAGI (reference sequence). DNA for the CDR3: TGTGCCAGCAGCCCCGGAGGCGTGGGAGGGTGGTCTGAAGCTTTCTTT. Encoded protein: CASSPGGVGGWSEAFF.

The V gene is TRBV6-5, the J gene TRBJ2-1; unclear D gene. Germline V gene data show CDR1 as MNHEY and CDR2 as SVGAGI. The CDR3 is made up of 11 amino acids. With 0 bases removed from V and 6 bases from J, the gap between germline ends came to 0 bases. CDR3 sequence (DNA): TGTGCCAGCAGTTACTCCAATGAGCAGTTCTTC. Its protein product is CASSYSNEQFF.

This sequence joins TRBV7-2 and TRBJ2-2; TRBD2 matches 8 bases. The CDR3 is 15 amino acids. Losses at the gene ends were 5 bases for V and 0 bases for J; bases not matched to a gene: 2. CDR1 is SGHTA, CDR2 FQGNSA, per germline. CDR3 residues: CASSVGLANTGELFF. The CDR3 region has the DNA TGTGCCAGCAGCGTGGGACTAGCGAACACCGGGGAGCTGTTTTTT.

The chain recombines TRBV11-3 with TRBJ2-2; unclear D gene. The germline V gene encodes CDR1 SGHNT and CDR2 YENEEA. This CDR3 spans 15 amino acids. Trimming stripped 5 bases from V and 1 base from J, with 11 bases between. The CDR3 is CASSRSRQNTGELFF. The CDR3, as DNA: TGTGCCAGCAGCCGTTCCAGACAGAACACCGGGGAGCTGTTTTTT.

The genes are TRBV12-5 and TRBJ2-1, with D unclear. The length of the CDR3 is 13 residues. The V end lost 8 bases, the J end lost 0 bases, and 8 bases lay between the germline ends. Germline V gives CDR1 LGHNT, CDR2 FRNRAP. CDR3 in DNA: TGTGCTAGTAAACTGGGCTCCTACAATGAGCAGTTCTTC. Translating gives CASKLGSYNEQFF.

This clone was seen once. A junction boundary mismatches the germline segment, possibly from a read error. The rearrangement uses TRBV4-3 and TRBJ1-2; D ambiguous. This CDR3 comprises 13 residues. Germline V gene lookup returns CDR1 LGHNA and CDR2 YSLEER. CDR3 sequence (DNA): TGCGCCAGCAGCCAAGATAGCCAGCGCACCCGTAACTTC. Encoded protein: CASSQDSQRTRNF.

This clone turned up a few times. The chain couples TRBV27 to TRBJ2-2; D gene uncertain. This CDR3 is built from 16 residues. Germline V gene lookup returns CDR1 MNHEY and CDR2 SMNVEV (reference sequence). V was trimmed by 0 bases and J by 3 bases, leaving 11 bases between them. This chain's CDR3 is CASSLSKNVYTGELFF. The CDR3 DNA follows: TGTGCCAGCAGTTTATCGAAAAACGTATACACCGGGGAGCTGTTTTTT.

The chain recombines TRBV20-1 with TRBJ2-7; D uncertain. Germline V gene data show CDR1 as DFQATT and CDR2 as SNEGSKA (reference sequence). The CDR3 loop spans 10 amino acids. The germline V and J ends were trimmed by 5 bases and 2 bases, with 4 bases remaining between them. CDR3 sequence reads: CSAGTYEQYF. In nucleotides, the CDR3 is TGCAGTGCTGGCACCTACGAGCAGTACTTC.

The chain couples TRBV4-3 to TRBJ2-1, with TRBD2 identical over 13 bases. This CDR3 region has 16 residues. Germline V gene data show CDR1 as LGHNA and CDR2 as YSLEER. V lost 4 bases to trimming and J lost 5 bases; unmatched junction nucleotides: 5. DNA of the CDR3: TGCGCCAGCAGCCTGGGAACTAGCGGGGGGGACAATGAGCAGTTCTTC. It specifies CASSLGTSGGDNEQFF.

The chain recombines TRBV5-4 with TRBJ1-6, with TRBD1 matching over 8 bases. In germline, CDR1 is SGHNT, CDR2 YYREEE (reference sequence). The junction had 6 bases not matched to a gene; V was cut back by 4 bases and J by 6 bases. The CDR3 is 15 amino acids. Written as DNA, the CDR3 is TGTGCCAGCAGCCCAAGGGACAGGATTAATTCACCCCTCCACTTT. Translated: CASSPRDRINSPLHF.

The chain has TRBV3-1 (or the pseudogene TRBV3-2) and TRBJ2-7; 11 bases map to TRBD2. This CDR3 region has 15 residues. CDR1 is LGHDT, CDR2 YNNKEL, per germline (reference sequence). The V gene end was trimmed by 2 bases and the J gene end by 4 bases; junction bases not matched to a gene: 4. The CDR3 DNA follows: TGTGCCAGCAGCCAAAGTAGCGGGAGGGCATACGAGCAGTACTTC. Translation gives CASSQSSGRAYEQYF.

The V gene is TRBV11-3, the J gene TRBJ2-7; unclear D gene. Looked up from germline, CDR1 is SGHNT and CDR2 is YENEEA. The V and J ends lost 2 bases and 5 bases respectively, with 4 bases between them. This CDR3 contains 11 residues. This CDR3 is CASSLSHEQYF. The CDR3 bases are TGTGCCAGCAGCTTAAGCCACGAGCAGTACTTC.

The CDR3 bases are TGCAGCGTTGCCCCCGGCCTCAATCAGCCCCAGCATTTT. Translating it yields CSVAPGLNQPQHF. The rearrangement links TRBV29-1 to TRBJ1-5, with no clear D. CDR3 length: 13 amino acids. The V gene's germline CDR1 is SQVTM and CDR2 ANQGSEA. V gave up 4 bases and J gave up 3 bases, with 10 bases separating them.

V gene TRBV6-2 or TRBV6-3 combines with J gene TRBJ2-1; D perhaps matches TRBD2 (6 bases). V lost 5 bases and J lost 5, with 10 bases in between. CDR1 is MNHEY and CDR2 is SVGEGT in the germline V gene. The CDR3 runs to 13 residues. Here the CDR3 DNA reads TGTGCCAGCAGTCGTCCTAGCGACAATGAGCAGTTCTTC. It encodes CASSRPSDNEQFF.

CDR3 amino acids: CASSQEPQPNTEAFF. CDR3 DNA: TGTGCCAGCAGCCAAGAACCCCAGCCAAACACTGAAGCTTTCTTT. The chain carries TRBV3-1 (or the pseudogene TRBV3-2) and TRBJ1-1; D not certain. The CDR3 is 15 amino acids. The V end was cut by 0 bases, the J end by 2 bases, with 10 bases between. From germline, CDR1 is LGHDT and CDR2 YNNKEL (reference sequence).

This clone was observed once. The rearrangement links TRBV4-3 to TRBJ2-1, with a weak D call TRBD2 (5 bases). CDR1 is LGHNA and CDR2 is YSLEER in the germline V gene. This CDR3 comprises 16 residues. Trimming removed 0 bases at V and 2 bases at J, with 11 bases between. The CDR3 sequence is CASSQEVSGPYNEQFF. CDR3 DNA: TGCGCCAGCAGCCAAGAAGTAAGCGGCCCCTACAATGAGCAGTTCTTC.

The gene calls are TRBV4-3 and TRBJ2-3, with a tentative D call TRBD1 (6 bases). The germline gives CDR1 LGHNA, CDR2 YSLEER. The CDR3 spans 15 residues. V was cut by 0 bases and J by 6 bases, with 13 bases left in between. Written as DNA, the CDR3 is TGCGCCAGCAGCCAAGATTCGGGGACACCCGATACGCAGTATTTT. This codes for CASSQDSGTPDTQYF.

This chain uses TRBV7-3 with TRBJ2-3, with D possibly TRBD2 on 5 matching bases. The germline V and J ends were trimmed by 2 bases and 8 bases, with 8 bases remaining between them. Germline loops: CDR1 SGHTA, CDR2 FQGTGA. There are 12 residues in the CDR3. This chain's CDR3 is CASSLEGGTQYF. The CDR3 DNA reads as TGTGCCAGCAGCTTAGAGGGCGGTACGCAGTATTTT.

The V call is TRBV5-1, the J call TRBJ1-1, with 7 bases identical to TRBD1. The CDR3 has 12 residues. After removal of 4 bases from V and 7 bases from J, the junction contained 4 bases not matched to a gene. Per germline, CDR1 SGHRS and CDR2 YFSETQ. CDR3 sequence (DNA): TGCGCCAGCAGCAGGGGGCGCGATGAAGCTTTCTTT. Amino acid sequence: CASSRGRDEAFF. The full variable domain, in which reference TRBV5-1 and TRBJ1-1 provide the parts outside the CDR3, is KAGVTQTPRYLIKTRGQQVTLSCSPISGHRSVSWYQQTPGQGLQFLFEYFSETQRNKGNFPGRFSGRQFSNSRSEMNVSTLELGDSALYLCASSRGRDEAFFGQGTRLTVV.

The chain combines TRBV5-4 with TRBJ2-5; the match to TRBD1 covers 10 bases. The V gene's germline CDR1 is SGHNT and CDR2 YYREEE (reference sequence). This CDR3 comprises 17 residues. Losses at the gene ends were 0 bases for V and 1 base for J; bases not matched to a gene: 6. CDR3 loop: CASSLVRTGGVQETQYF. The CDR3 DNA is TGTGCCAGCAGCTTGGTTAGGACAGGGGGAGTCCAAGAGACCCAGTACTTC. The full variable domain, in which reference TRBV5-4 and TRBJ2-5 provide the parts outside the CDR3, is ETGVTQSPTHLIKTRGQQVTLRCSSQSGHNTVSWYQQALGQGPQFIFQYYREEENGRGNFPPRFSGLQFPNYSSELNVNALELDDSALYLCASSLVRTGGVQETQYFGPGTRLLVL.

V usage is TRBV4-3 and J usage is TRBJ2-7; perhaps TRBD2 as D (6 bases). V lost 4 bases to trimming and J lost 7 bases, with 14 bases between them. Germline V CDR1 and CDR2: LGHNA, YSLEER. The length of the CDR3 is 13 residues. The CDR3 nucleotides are TGCGCCAGCAGCCCGAGACTAGGAGATGAGCAGTACTTC. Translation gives CASSPRLGDEQYF.

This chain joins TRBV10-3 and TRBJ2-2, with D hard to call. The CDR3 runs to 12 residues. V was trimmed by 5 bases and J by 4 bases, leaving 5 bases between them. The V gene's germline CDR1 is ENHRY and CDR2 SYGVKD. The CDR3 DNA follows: TGTGCCATCAGTCGACCCACCGGGGAGCTGTTTTTT. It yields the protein CAISRPTGELFF.

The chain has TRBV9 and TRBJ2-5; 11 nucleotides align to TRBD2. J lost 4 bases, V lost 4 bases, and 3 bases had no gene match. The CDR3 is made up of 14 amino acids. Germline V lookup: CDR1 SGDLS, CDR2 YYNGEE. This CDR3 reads CASSPGTSGETQYF. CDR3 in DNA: TGTGCCAGCAGCCCAGGGACTAGCGGAGAGACCCAGTACTTC.

CDR3 bases: TGTGCCAGCAGACCGACAGGGGACAAATCACCCCTCCACTTT. As protein: CASRPTGDKSPLHF. This sequence joins TRBV7-9 and TRBJ1-6; 8 bases line up with TRBD1. This CDR3 region has 14 residues. Germline lookup yields CDR1 SEHNR and CDR2 FQNEAQ (reference sequence). J was trimmed by 10 bases and V by 6 bases; bases with no gene match: 8. Complete variable domain (other parts from reference TRBV7-9 and TRBJ1-6): DTGVSQNPRHKITKRGQNVTFRCDPISEHNRLYWYRQTLGQGPEFLTYFQNEAQLEKSRLLSDRFSAERPKGSFSTLEIQRTEQGDSAMYLCASRPTGDKSPLHFGNGTRLTVT.

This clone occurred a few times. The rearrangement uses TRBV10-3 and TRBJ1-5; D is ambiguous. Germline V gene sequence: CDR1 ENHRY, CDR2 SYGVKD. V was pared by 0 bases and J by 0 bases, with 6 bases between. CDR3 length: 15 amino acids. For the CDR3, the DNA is TGTGCCATCAGTGAGTCCGCGTATAGCAATCAGCCCCAGCATTTT. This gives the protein CAISESAYSNQPQHF.